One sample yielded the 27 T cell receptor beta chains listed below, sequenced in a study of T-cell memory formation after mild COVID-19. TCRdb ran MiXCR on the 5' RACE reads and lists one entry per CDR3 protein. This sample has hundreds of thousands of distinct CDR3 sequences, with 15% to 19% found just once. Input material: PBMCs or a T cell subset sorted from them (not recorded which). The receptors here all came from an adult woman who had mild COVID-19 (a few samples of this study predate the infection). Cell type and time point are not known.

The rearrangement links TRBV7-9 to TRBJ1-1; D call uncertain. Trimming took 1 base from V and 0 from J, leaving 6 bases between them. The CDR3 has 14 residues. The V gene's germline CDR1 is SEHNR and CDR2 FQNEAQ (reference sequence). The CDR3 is CASSLEGVNTEAFF. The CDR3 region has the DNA TGTGCCAGCAGCTTAGAAGGTGTGAACACTGAAGCTTTCTTT.

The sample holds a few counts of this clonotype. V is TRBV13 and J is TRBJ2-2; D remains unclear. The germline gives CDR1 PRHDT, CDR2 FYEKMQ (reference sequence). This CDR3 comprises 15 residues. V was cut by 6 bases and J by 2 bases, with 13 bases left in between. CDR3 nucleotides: TGTGCCAGCAGACCGGGCGGAGTCAACACCGGGGAGCTGTTTTTT. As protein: CASRPGGVNTGELFF.

The CDR3 sequence: CAASDRGYEQYF. CDR3 bases: TGTGCCGCTTCGGACAGGGGATACGAGCAGTACTTC. The chain joins TRBV10-3 to TRBJ2-7; 9 nucleotides match TRBD1. This CDR3 spans 12 amino acids. Germline CDR1 reads ENHRY; CDR2 reads SYGVKD. V dropped 11 bases and J dropped 4; count of bases not matched to a gene: 6.

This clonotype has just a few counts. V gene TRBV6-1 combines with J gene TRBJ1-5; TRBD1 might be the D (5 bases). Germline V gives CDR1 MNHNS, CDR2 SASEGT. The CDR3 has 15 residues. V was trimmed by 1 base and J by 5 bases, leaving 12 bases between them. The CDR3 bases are TGTGCCAGCAGTGAAGGGGGGGGAGAGTATCAGCCCCAGCATTTT. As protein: CASSEGGGEYQPQHF.

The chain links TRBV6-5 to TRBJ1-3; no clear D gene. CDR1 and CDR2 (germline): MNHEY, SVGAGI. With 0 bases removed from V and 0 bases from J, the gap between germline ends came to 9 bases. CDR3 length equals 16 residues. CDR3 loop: CASSYSIQNSGNTIYF. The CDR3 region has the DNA TGTGCCAGCAGTTACTCAATACAGAACTCTGGAAACACCATATATTTT.

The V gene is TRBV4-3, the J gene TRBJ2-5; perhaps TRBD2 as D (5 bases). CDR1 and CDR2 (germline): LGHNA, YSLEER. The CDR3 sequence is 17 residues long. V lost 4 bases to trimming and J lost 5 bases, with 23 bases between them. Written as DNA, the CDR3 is TGCGCCAGCAGCCTAGGTGGTTTAGAGACTTCGGGGGAGACCCAGTACTTC. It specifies CASSLGGLETSGETQYF.

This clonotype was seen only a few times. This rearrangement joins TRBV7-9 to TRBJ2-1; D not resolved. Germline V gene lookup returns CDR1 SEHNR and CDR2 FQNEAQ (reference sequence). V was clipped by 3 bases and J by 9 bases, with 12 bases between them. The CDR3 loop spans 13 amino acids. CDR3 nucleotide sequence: TGTGCCAGCAGCTTCGGCGACTGGGGTGAGCAGTTCTTC. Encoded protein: CASSFGDWGEQFF.

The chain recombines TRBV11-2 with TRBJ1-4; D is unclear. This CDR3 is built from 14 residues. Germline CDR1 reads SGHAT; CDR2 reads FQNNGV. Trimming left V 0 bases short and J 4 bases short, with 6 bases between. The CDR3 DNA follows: TGTGCCAGCAGCTTAGAGGGCCGTAATGAAAAACTGTTTTTT. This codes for CASSLEGRNEKLFF.

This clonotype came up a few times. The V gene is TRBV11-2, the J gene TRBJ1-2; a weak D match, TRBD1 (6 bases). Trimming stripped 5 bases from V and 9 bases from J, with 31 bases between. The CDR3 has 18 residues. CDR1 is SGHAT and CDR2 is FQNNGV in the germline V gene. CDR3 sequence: CASSPGGEEGVPLWRYTF. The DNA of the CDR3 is TGTGCCAGCAGCCCAGGCGGGGAGGAGGGGGTCCCTCTGTGGCGCTACACCTTC.

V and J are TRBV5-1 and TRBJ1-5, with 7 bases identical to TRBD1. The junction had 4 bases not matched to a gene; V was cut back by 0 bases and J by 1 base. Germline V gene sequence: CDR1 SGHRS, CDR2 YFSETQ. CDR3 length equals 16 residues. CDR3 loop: CASSLVVTGSNQPQHF. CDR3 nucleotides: TGCGCCAGCAGCTTGGTGGTGACAGGGAGCAATCAGCCCCAGCATTTT. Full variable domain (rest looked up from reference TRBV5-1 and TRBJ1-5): KAGVTQTPRYLIKTRGQQVTLSCSPISGHRSVSWYQQTPGQGLQFLFEYFSETQRNKGNFPGRFSGRQFSNSRSEMNVSTLELGDSALYLCASSLVVTGSNQPQHFGDGTRLSIL.

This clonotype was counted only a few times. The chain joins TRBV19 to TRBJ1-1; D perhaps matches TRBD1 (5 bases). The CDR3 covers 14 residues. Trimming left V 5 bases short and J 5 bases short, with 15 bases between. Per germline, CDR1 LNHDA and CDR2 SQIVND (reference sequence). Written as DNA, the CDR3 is TGTGCCAGTAGTCTTGCCAGGGATCGGACTGAAGCTTTCTTT. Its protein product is CASSLARDRTEAFF.

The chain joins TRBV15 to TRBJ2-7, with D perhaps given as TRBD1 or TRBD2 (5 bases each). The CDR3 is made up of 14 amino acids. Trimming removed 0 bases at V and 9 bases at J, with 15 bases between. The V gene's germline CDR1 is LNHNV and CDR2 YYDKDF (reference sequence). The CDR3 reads CATSRDRGTERQYF. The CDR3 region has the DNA TGTGCCACCAGCAGAGATCGGGGCACGGAGAGGCAGTACTTC. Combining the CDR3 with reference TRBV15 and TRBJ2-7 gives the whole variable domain DAMVIQNPRYQVTQFGKPVTLSCSQTLNHNVMYWYQQKSSQAPKLLFHYYDKDFNNEADTPDNFQSRRPNTSFCFLDIRSPGLGDTAMYLCATSRDRGTERQYFGPGTRLTVT.

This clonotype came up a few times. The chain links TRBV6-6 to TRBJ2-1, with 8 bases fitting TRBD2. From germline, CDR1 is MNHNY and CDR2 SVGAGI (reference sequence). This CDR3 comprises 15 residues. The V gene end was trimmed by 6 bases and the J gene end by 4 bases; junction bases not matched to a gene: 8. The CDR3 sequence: CASSLSGSMYNEQFF. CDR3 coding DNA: TGTGCCAGCAGCCTAAGCGGGAGTATGTACAATGAGCAGTTCTTC.

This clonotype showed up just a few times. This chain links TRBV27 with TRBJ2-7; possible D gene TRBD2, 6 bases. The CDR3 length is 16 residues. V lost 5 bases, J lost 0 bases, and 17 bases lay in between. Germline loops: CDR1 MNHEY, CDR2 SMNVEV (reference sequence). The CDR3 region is CASSPNYGGSSYEQYF. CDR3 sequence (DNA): TGTGCCAGCAGTCCCAATTATGGAGGGAGCTCCTACGAGCAGTACTTC.

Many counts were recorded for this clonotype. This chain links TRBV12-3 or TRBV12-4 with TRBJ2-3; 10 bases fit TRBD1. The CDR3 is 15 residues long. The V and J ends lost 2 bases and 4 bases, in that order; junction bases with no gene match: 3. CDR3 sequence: CASSLTGTGADTQYF. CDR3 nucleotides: TGTGCCAGCAGTTTAACCGGGACAGGGGCAGATACGCAGTATTTT.

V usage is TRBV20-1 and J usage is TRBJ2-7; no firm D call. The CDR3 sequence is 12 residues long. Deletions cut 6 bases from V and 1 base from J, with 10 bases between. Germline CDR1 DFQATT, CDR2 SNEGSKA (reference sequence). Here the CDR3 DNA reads TGCAGTGCCCGGGCTCCGTCCTACGAGCAGTACTTC. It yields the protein CSARAPSYEQYF.

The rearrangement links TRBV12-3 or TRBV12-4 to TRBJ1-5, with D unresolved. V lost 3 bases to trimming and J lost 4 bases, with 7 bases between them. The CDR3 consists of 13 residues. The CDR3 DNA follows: TGTGCCAGCAGTTTCGAGCAGAATCAGCCCCAGCATTTT. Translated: CASSFEQNQPQHF.

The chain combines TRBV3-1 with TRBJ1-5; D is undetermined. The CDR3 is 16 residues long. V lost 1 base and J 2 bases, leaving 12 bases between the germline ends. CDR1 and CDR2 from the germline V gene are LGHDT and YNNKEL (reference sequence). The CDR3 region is CASSQGGAGRNQPQHF. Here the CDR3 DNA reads TGTGCCAGCAGCCAAGGGGGAGCAGGCCGCAATCAGCCCCAGCATTTT.

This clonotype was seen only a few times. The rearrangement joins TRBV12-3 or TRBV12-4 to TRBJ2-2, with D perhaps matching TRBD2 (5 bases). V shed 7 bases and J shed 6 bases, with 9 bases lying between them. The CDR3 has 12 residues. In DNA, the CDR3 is TGTGCCAGCAACAGAGGGCCCGGGGAGCTGTTTTTT. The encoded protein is CASNRGPGELFF.

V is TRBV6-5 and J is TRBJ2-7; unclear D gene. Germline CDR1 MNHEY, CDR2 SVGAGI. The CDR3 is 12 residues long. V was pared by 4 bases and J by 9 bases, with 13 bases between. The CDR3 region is CASSSQRRGQYF. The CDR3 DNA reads TGTGCCAGCAGTTCTCAGAGAAGAGGGCAGTACTTC.

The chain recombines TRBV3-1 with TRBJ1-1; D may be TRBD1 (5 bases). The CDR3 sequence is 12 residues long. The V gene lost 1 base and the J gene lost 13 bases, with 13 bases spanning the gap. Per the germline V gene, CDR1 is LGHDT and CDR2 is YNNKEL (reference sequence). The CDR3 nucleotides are TGTGCCAGCAGCCAAGGAGGGGACTGGGGTTTCTTT. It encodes CASSQGGDWGFF. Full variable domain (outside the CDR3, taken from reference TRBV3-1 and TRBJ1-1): DTAVSQTPKYLVTQMGNDKSIKCEQNLGHDTMYWYKQDSKKFLKIMFSYNNKELIINETVPNRFSPKSPDKAHLNLHINSLELGDSAVYFCASSQGGDWGFFGQGTRLTVV.

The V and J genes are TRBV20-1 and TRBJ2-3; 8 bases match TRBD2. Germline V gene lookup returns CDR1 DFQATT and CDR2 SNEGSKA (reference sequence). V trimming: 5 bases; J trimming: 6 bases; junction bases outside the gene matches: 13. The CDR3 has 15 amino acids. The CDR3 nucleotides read TGCAGTGCTCGCCTCCTAGCGGGCCTCCCTGATACGCAGTATTTT. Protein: CSARLLAGLPDTQYF.

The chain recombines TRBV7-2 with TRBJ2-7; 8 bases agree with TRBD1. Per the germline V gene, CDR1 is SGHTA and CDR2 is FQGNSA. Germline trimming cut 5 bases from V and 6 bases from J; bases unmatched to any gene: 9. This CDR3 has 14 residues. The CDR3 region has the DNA TGTGCCAGCAGCCCAGTGCGGACAGGGTCCGAGCAGTACTTC. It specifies CASSPVRTGSEQYF.

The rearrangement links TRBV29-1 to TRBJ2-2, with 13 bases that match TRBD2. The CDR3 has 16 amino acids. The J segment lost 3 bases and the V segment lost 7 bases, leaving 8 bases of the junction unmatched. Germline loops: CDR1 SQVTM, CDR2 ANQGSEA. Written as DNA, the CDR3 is TGCAGCGCTAGGACTAGCGGGAGTATCGACACCGGGGAGCTGTTTTTT. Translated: CSARTSGSIDTGELFF.

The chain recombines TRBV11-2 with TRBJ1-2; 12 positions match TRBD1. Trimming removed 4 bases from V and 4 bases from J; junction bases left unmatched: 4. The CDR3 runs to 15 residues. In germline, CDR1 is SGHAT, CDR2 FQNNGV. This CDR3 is CASSSGQGAIYGYTF. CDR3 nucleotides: TGTGCCAGCAGCTCGGGACAGGGGGCAATCTATGGCTACACCTTC.

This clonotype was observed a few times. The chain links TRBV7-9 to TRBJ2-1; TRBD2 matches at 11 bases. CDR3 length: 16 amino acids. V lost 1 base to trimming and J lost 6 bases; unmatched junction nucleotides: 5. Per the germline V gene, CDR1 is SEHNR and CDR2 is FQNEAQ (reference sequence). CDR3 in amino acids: CASSLVRTSGLNEQFF. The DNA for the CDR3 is TGTGCCAGCAGCTTAGTTCGGACTAGCGGGCTCAATGAGCAGTTCTTC.

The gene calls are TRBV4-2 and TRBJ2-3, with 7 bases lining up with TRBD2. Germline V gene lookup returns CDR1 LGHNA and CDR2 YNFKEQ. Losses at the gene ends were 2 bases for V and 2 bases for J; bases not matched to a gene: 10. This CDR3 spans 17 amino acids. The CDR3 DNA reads TGTGCCAGCAGCCAACGACGCGGGGGTGAAACCACAGATACGCAGTATTTT. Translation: CASSQRRGGETTDTQYF.